These 21 T cell receptor beta chains were all obtained from the same sample, sequenced in a study of T cells in Graves' hyperthyroidism and ophthalmopathy. Amplification targeted TCR beta CDR3 regions from RNA transcripts. First-round RT-PCR with HTBI primers amplified the TCR CDR3 region. TCRdb analysed the multiplex PCR reads with MiXCR anew, one entry per CDR3 protein. The sample gives under 650,000 distinct CDR3 sequences, roughly 15% of which show up once; about 3.8% is in the top ten. What was sequenced was blood. The receptors here all came from a woman younger than 45 with Graves' hyperthyroidism.

This clonotype appeared many times. This chain uses TRBV6-2 or TRBV6-3 with TRBJ2-1; the match to TRBD1 covers 9 bases. After removal of 0 bases from V and 1 base from J, the junction contained 7 bases not matched to a gene. CDR1 is MNHEY, CDR2 SVGEGT, per germline. The CDR3 is 18 amino acids. The CDR3 nucleotides read TGTGCCAGCAGTTACTCACCGACAGGGGGACCTTCCTACAATGAGCAGTTCTTC. It translates to CASSYSPTGGPSYNEQFF.

This clonotype was detected many times. The chain joins TRBV6-5 to TRBJ1-5, with TRBD1 matching 7 bases. Trimming cost V 2 bases and J 2 bases; bases outside gene matches: 3. This CDR3 contains 15 residues. The V gene's germline CDR1 is MNHEY and CDR2 SVGAGI. DNA for the CDR3: TGTGCCAGCAGTTACGCAGGGGGGGGCAATCAGCCCCAGCATTTT. Amino acid sequence: CASSYAGGGNQPQHF.

A few counts support this clonotype. V usage is TRBV5-8 and J usage is TRBJ1-4; a weak D match, TRBD1 (6 bases). This CDR3 has 15 amino acids. CDR1 and CDR2 (germline): SGHTS, YDEGEE. V lost 4 bases to trimming and J lost 5 bases, with 15 bases between them. This CDR3 is CASSTGTTNNEKLFF. CDR3 in DNA: TGTGCCAGCAGCACTGGGACAACTAACAATGAAAAACTGTTTTTT.

This clonotype was observed a few times. This chain joins TRBV15 and TRBJ2-7; D is perhaps TRBD1 or TRBD2 (6 bases each). The germline V gene has CDR1 LNHNV and CDR2 YYDKDF (reference sequence). The V end lost 1 base, the J end lost 1 base, and 20 bases lay between the germline ends. CDR3 length: 18 residues. As DNA, the CDR3 is TGTGCCACCAGCAGAGGCCGGGGGCTCCTACGGTCTTCCTACGAGCAGTACTTC. Encoded protein: CATSRGRGLLRSSYEQYF.

This clonotype has a count of ten or more. The chain combines TRBV20-1 with TRBJ2-7; 9 positions match TRBD1. Germline CDR1 DFQATT, CDR2 SNEGSKA (reference sequence). The V and J ends lost 1 base and 3 bases, in that order; junction bases with no gene match: 10. The CDR3 totals 16 residues. CDR3 coding DNA: TGCAGTGCTAGAGTGGTCGGCAGACAGGGGGACTACGAGCAGTACTTC. Amino acids: CSARVVGRQGDYEQYF.

V usage is TRBV20-1 and J usage is TRBJ2-7; 10 bases are shared with TRBD1. The CDR3 loop spans 15 amino acids. Germline CDR1 is DFQATT and CDR2 is SNEGSKA (reference sequence). V shed 6 bases and J 5 bases; nucleotides not matched to a gene: 13. This CDR3 reads CSAKPGQGSVHEQYF. CDR3 DNA sequence: TGCAGTGCGAAACCGGGACAGGGGTCCGTTCACGAGCAGTACTTC.

The rearrangement links TRBV7-3 to TRBJ2-7, with D maybe TRBD1 (6 bases). The V gene lost 5 bases and the J gene lost 0 bases, with 14 bases spanning the gap. CDR1 and CDR2 (germline): SGHTA, FQGTGA. The CDR3 has 15 amino acids. Written as DNA, the CDR3 is TGTGCCAGCAGCCCTCTGGGGACAAGCTCCTACGAGCAGTACTTC. It encodes CASSPLGTSSYEQYF.

A word on this clonotype: A clone one base away is much larger, so this may be a read error. The J gene is TRBJ2-7, the V gene TRBV12-3 or TRBV12-4, with TRBD2 matching over 11 bases. V shed 6 bases, J shed 7 bases, and the junction held 5 bases outside the gene matches. This CDR3 is built from 13 residues. Here the CDR3 DNA reads TGTGCCAGCAGGATAGCGGGAGGGTTTGAGCAGTACTTC. Translating gives CASRIAGGFEQYF.

CDR3 in DNA: TGTGCCAGCAGCGTAGCGCCGACAGGGAAAGAAAAACTGTTTTTT. This codes for CASSVAPTGKEKLFF. The chain uses TRBV9 and TRBJ1-4; 7 bases are a match to TRBD1. Trimming cost V 0 bases and J 8 bases; bases outside gene matches: 7. The CDR3 extends over 15 amino acids. The germline gives CDR1 SGDLS, CDR2 YYNGEE.

A few counts support this clonotype. Here the CDR3 reads CASTTGYTGELFF. CDR3 sequence (DNA): TGTGCCAGCACCACAGGGTACACCGGGGAGCTGTTTTTT. The chain carries TRBV7-9 and TRBJ2-2; D possibly corresponds to TRBD1 (6 bases). Trimming stripped 7 bases from V and 3 bases from J, with 9 bases between. This CDR3 is 13 amino acids long. The V gene's germline CDR1 is SEHNR and CDR2 FQNEAQ (reference sequence).

The chain joins TRBV4-1 to TRBJ2-2; weak D call: TRBD2 (5 bases). V shed 1 base and J shed 4 bases, with 10 bases lying between them. Per the germline V gene, CDR1 is MGHRA and CDR2 is YSYEKL. The CDR3 sequence is 15 residues long. The CDR3 is CASSQATGITGELFF. Written as DNA, the CDR3 is TGCGCCAGCAGCCAAGCAACGGGGATCACCGGGGAGCTGTTTTTT.

This clonotype has a count of ten or more. V and J are TRBV3-1 and TRBJ1-3; D is ambiguous. This CDR3 comprises 17 residues. The germline gives CDR1 LGHDT, CDR2 YNNKEL (reference sequence). V dropped 0 bases and J dropped 0 bases, with 12 bases sitting between them. The CDR3 reads CASSQESAGSSGNTIYF. CDR3 sequence (DNA): TGTGCCAGCAGCCAAGAGTCGGCCGGAAGCTCTGGAAACACCATATATTTT.

The J gene is TRBJ2-6, the V gene TRBV4-2, with a possible D match to TRBD1 (6 bases). CDR3 length: 17 amino acids. V lost 2 bases and J lost 3, with 14 bases in between. The germline gives CDR1 LGHNA, CDR2 YNFKEQ. CDR3 loop: CASSQSPGAFGANVLTF. The DNA for the CDR3 is TGTGCCAGCAGCCAATCGCCAGGGGCCTTTGGGGCCAACGTCCTGACTTTC.

The V gene is TRBV20-1, the J gene TRBJ1-5, with a possible D match to TRBD1 (5 bases). The V and J ends lost 4 bases and 5 bases respectively, with 12 bases between them. The CDR3 is 13 residues long. Germline lookup yields CDR1 DFQATT and CDR2 SNEGSKA (reference sequence). The CDR3 DNA follows: TGCAGTGCTACCGGGACTGCTGATCAGCCCCAGCATTTT. It codes for CSATGTADQPQHF.

In regard to this clonotype: One end of the junction does not line up with germline, which may come from a read error. The rearrangement joins TRBV20-1 to TRBJ2-1, with TRBD2 matching 12 bases. The germline V gene has CDR1 DFQATT and CDR2 SNEGSKA (reference sequence). This CDR3 comprises 13 residues. CDR3 residues: CSASLTSGGTPLF. In DNA form, the CDR3 reads TGCAGTGCTAGCTTGACTAGCGGGGGAACCCCTCTCTTC.

This clonotype was recorded a few times. This chain links TRBV19 with TRBJ2-1; 14 positions agree with TRBD2. The CDR3 consists of 16 residues. Unmatched junction bases numbered 10, after V lost 3 bases and J lost 12 bases. In germline, CDR1 is LNHDA, CDR2 SQIVND (reference sequence). DNA for the CDR3: TGTGCCAGTAGTATCGGCGGGACTAGCGGGAGACTAACGCAGTTCTTC. Its protein is CASSIGGTSGRLTQFF.

This clonotype turned up a few times. The chain combines TRBV11-2 with TRBJ2-1; 10 nucleotides agree with TRBD2. Trimming at V came to 2 bases and at J to 6 bases, leaving 7 bases not matched to a gene. The CDR3 spans 16 residues. Germline V gene lookup returns CDR1 SGHAT and CDR2 FQNNGV. CDR3 DNA: TGTGCCAGCAGCTTAATGGGACTAGCGATTGGCAATGAGCAGTTCTTC. Translating it yields CASSLMGLAIGNEQFF. Full variable domain (rest looked up from reference TRBV11-2 and TRBJ2-1): EAGVAQSPRYKIIEKRQSVAFWCNPISGHATLYWYQQILGQGPKLLIQFQNNGVVDDSQLPKDRFSAERLKGVDSTLKIQPAKLEDSAVYLCASSLMGLAIGNEQFFGPGTRLTVL.

Of note for this clonotype: A clone one base away is much larger, so this may be a read error. The DNA for the CDR3 is TGTGCCAGCATATTCGTCCCGGGACAGGGCAACACTGAAGCTTTCTTT. It codes for CASIFVPGQGNTEAFF. This chain connects TRBV27 to TRBJ1-1, with 9 nucleotides matching TRBD1. Per germline, CDR1 MNHEY and CDR2 SMNVEV (reference sequence). There are 16 residues in the CDR3. The V segment lost 7 bases and the J segment 2 bases; nucleotides outside the gene matches: 11.

Many counts were recorded for this clonotype. CDR3 nucleotides: TGTGCCAGCAGTTCTCGACTAGCGATCGCGAGCACAGATACGCAGTATTTT. Amino acid sequence: CASSSRLAIASTDTQYF. This rearrangement joins TRBV12-3 or TRBV12-4 to TRBJ2-3; TRBD2 aligns across 8 bases. V shed 4 bases, J shed 0 bases, and the junction held 9 bases outside the gene matches. The CDR3 has 17 amino acids.

V gene TRBV20-1 combines with J gene TRBJ1-2; TRBD1 might be the D (6 bases). The CDR3 is 15 amino acids. Germline CDR1 reads DFQATT; CDR2 reads SNEGSKA (reference sequence). The V gene lost 5 bases and the J gene lost 5 bases, with 21 bases spanning the gap. DNA of the CDR3: TGCAGTGCTTTTCACAGGGACGGAGGCCATTATGGCTACACCTTC. Encoded protein: CSAFHRDGGHYGYTF.

This clonotype showed up just a few times. This chain joins TRBV7-9 and TRBJ2-1; D gene ambiguous. Germline V lookup: CDR1 SEHNR, CDR2 FQNEAQ (reference sequence). The CDR3 extends over 14 amino acids. V lost 3 bases and J lost 7, with 13 bases in between. The CDR3: CASSFSDGWNEQFF. The CDR3 DNA reads as TGTGCCAGCAGCTTCTCTGACGGGTGGAATGAGCAGTTCTTC.